The rows below give T cell receptor beta chains drawn from one sample of a study of blood T cell repertoires in COVID-19. The assay was immunoSEQ multiplex PCR, and TCRdb's table has in-frame clones only and misses some. The repertoire has more than 95,000 clones, approximately 80% of them found once; the top ten carry around a quarter. The sample taken for sequencing was peripheral blood. These receptors came from a man in his 60s with acute or convalescent COVID-19. The CDR3 runs from the conserved cysteine through the conserved F or W. A D gene is named only where the DNA matches it firmly. Rows give clone size only sometimes, using once, few, many, or a class for an expanded clone.

j_call clone_size cdr3_length v_call d_call cdr3_aa
TRBJ2-3 - 16 TRBV24-1 - CATSDRTGTVGDTQYF
TRBJ1-3 - 14 TRBV2 - CASQAGAPGNTIYF
TRBJ2-5 - 14 TRBV7-7 TRBD2 CASSLGQSGSSQYF
TRBJ2-5 - 13 TRBV29-1 - CSVETTSAKTQYF
TRBJ2-3 once 16 TRBV28 TRBD1 CASSLDSTGGEDTQYF
TRBJ2-3 - 19 TRBV30 TRBD2 CAWSVLRLAGIRGTDTQYF
TRBJ2-1 once 14 TRBV6-5 - CASSYSRVYNEQFF
TRBJ1-5 - 14 TRBV4-2 - CASSQDAGSRPQHF
TRBJ1-5 - 13 TRBV18 - CASSPDRNQPQHF
TRBJ1-3 - 12 TRBV11-2 - CASSLARDTIYF
TRBJ2-5 - 13 TRBV12-3/TRBV12-4 TRBD2 CASRESGAETQYF
TRBJ2-7 - 17 TRBV27 TRBD1 CASSFLGQGAAYYEQYF
TRBJ1-2 - 12 TRBV5-1 TRBD1 CASSDDRVGYTF
TRBJ2-5 - 15 TRBV18 TRBD1 CASSPLGQSQETQYF
TRBJ1-1 - 14 TRBV11-3 - CASSLGTGSTQAFF
TRBJ2-2 - 15 TRBV6-5 TRBD1 CASSRQGLSTGELFF
TRBJ2-1 - 13 TRBV5-4 TRBD1 CAHGDRPYNEQFF
TRBJ2-7 - 14 TRBV2 TRBD2 CASSVGLEVNEQYF
TRBJ2-1 - 14 TRBV5-1 TRBD2 CASSRGDVNNEQFF
TRBJ2-1 - 9 TRBV20-1 - CSASNEQFF
TRBJ1-1 once 13 TRBV18 - CASSPQGNTEAFF
TRBJ1-1 - 15 TRBV7-6 TRBD1 CASSLVGQGRPEAFF
TRBJ1-1 - 15 TRBV19 TRBD1 CASMGGRGVYTEAFF
TRBJ2-3 once 19 TRBV10-2 TRBD2 CASSESWASGRPGADTQYF
TRBJ1-6 - 16 TRBV10-3 TRBD1 CAIRAGRGPGGSPLHF
TRBJ1-5 - 14 TRBV6-2/TRBV6-3 TRBD1 CASSNSGGRQPQHF
TRBJ2-1 - 15 TRBV9 TRBD2 CASSVGTSSPNEQFF
TRBJ1-1 - 12 TRBV29-1 - CSVVADSTEAFF
TRBJ1-2 - 13 TRBV28 TRBD1 CASRTWDREGYTF
TRBJ2-3 - 14 TRBV4-1 - CASSQGYLTDTQYF
TRBJ2-5 - 13 TRBV27 - CASRGSYQETQYF
TRBJ1-5 - 15 TRBV10-1 - CASSEHGKGNQPQHF
TRBJ2-3 - 18 TRBV5-1 TRBD2 CASSPGTSGRVLTDTQYF
TRBJ2-3 - 16 TRBV7-8 TRBD2 CASSLPSGSSTDTQYF
TRBJ1-4 - 15 TRBV3-1/TRBV3-2 - CASSQVGWRNEKLFF
TRBJ1-5 - 16 TRBV5-1 - CASSLGSGDPNQPQHF
TRBJ2-7 - 15 TRBV19 - CASSSPGGKSYEQYF
TRBJ2-2 - 17 TRBV27 TRBD2 CASSSRGLAGHTGELFF
TRBJ1-2 - 14 TRBV7-2 TRBD1 CASTQPGTAYGYTF
TRBJ2-5 - 15 TRBV14 TRBD1 CASSQDAGGLETQYF
TRBJ1-3 - 16 TRBV7-2 - CASSPRRESSGNTIYF
TRBJ2-5 - 18 TRBV5-4 TRBD2 CASSMGVAGVRLEETQYF
TRBJ2-1 - 16 TRBV5-1 TRBD1 CASSLVAGGAYNEQFF
TRBJ1-6 - 12 TRBV10-3 - CAILGPGSPLHF
TRBJ2-7 - 11 TRBV2 - CASSVTYEQYF
TRBJ2-1 - 12 TRBV29-1 - CSGEADYNEQFF
TRBJ2-1 - 15 TRBV4-2 TRBD2 CASSRWTSGDNEQFF
TRBJ2-1 - 16 TRBV15 TRBD1 CATSRGQGSSYNEQFF
TRBJ1-1 - 13 TRBV10-3 - CAISGGENTEAFF
TRBJ2-5 - 14 TRBV7-8 TRBD2 CASSRGLAGWSQYF
TRBJ1-5 - 19 TRBV10-3 - CAISEHRAGLPILGQPQHF
TRBJ1-1 - 13 TRBV19 - CASNPGGNTEAFF
TRBJ2-2 few 14 TRBV6-5 TRBD1 CASSPTGTTGELFF
TRBJ1-5 few 14 TRBV28 - CASSLFGIGEYQHF
TRBJ2-2 - 15 TRBV11-3 TRBD2 CATHTGGRTTGELFF
TRBJ2-1 once 14 TRBV5-1 - CASSSRGAYNEQFF
TRBJ2-3 - 15 TRBV7-8 TRBD2 CASSSLGLAGDTQYF
TRBJ1-5 - 15 TRBV3-1/TRBV3-2 - CASSQDAAGDQPQHF